This T cell receptor beta chain was recovered during a study of blood T cell repertoires in COVID-19. Background on the study: The United States, Italy and Spain provided the acute and convalescent COVID-19 samples. Sources were T cells, B-cell-depleted T cells, or PBMCs; the material itself was cDNA or gDNA.

The J segment lost 0 bases and the V segment lost 6 bases, leaving 9 bases of the junction unmatched. In germline, CDR1 is SGHRS, CDR2 YFSETQ. The CDR3 runs to 15 residues. Per the study methods: Reference gene primers were amplified, and this amplification served to estimate nucleated cell counts. Profiling relied on immunoSEQ multiplex PCR, and the TCRdb table lists in-frame clones only, not all of them. V, J and clone size reflect that table, while D and trimming were determined from the DNA. The top ten clones hold around 4% of a sample with roughly 310,000 clones, more than 75% of them seen once.

The receptor was isolated from a woman aged 45 to 65 with active or convalescent COVID-19. What was sequenced was peripheral blood. The gene calls are TRBV5-1 and TRBJ2-7; 7 bases align to TRBD1. The CDR3 DNA reads as TGCGCCAGCACGAAAGGGGGCAGGAGCTCCTACGAGCAGTACTTC. Translating gives CASTKGGRSSYEQYF. The variable domain in full, completed from reference TRBV5-1 and TRBJ2-7, reads KAGVTQTPRYLIKTRGQQVTLSCSPISGHRSVSWYQQTPGQGLQFLFEYFSETQRNKGNFPGRFSGRQFSNSRSEMNVSTLELGDSALYLCASTKGGRSSYEQYFGPGTRLTVT.